The 29 T cell receptor beta chains listed next were all sequenced from one sample in a study of memory CD4+ T cells and cytomegalovirus serostatus. Single viable CD3+CD4+CD8-CD45RO+ cells were sorted as the memory CD4+ T cells. Produced via immunoSEQ multiplex PCR; TCRdb's table is partial and in-frame only. The data hold 55,000 to 65,000 clones, with 82% observed a single time. Sample: memory CD4+ T cells from blood. Receptors originate from an adult in good health and CMV-seronegative.

This chain joins TRBV5-1 and TRBJ1-4, with unresolved D. Germline V CDR1 and CDR2: SGHRS, YFSETQ. This CDR3 comprises 15 residues. V lost 4 bases, J lost 3 bases, and 13 bases lay in between. For the CDR3, the DNA is TGCGCCAGCAGCGAAGCGGGATGGGCTAATGAAAAACTGTTTTTT. Its protein product is CASSEAGWANEKLFF.

There are a few counts of this clone. The chain recombines TRBV6-6 with TRBJ1-5; the D is unclear. The V and J ends lost 3 bases and 11 bases respectively, with 8 bases between them. Germline assignment: CDR1 MNHNY and CDR2 SVGAGI (reference sequence). The CDR3 loop spans 11 amino acids. The CDR3 region has the DNA TGTGCCAGCAGTTATCGTGGGACCCAGCATTTT. Encoded protein: CASSYRGTQHF.

This clone was recorded once. The rearrangement uses TRBV28 and TRBJ1-4; TRBD1 is a possible D gene (5 bases). The CDR3 extends over 13 amino acids. Germline CDR1 is MDHEN and CDR2 is SYDVKM. Trimming took 5 bases from V and 10 from J, leaving 14 bases between them. The CDR3 sequence: CASSPGSLGKLFF. CDR3 DNA: TGTGCCAGCAGTCCAGGGTCCCTGGGAAAACTGTTTTTT.

The gene calls are TRBV7-2 and TRBJ1-2, with D unresolved. CDR1 SGHTA and CDR2 FQGNSA come from the germline V gene. The CDR3 loop spans 16 amino acids. V was shortened by 6 bases and J by 3 bases, with 20 bases between the two germline ends. CDR3 amino acids: CASSPSAAPRDYGYTF. The CDR3 bases are TGTGCCAGCAGTCCCTCCGCGGCACCTAGGGACTATGGCTACACCTTC.

The CDR3 nucleotides read TGTGCCAGCAGCTTGCAGGGGGGCCTGGGGAGGACAGATACGCAGTATTTT. It translates to CASSLQGGLGRTDTQYF. The chain has TRBV11-2 and TRBJ2-3; perhaps TRBD1 as D (7 bases). This CDR3 region has 17 residues. V was clipped by 3 bases and J by 3 bases, with 19 bases between them. The V gene's germline CDR1 is SGHAT and CDR2 FQNNGV.

The J gene is TRBJ2-6, the V gene TRBV2, with a possible D match to TRBD1 (6 bases). Germline lookup yields CDR1 SNHLY and CDR2 FYNNEI. The CDR3 has 16 residues. V was pared by 7 bases and J by 0 bases, with 13 bases between. The CDR3 DNA is TGTGCCAGCATCGGGACACGTAGCTCTGGGGCCAACGTCCTGACTTTC. Protein sequence: CASIGTRSSGANVLTF.

This clone was counted once. At one end the junction does not follow the germline gene, possibly because of a read error. The chain uses TRBV5-6 and TRBJ2-7; the D is unclear. From germline, CDR1 is SGHDT and CDR2 YYEEEE. The CDR3 is 13 residues long. The CDR3 spells CASRGRPSNEQYF. The CDR3 bases are TGTGCCAGCAGGGGCCGACCCTCCAACGAGCAGTACTTC.

The V gene is TRBV30, the J gene TRBJ1-3; weak D call: TRBD1 (5 bases). The CDR3 runs 13 residues. V dropped 3 bases and J dropped 4 bases, with 10 bases sitting between them. Germline assignment: CDR1 GTSNPN and CDR2 SVGIG (reference sequence). In DNA, the CDR3 is TGTGCCTGGAGACCCGGGGGGGGAAACACCATATATTTT. This encodes CAWRPGGGNTIYF.

The chain employs TRBV13 and TRBJ2-7; 8 bases are shared with TRBD2. CDR1 is PRHDT, CDR2 FYEKMQ, per germline (reference sequence). The V and J ends lost 5 bases and 5 bases, in that order; junction bases with no gene match: 11. The CDR3 has 15 residues. Here the CDR3 reads CASSRLRGGKDEQYF. CDR3 nucleotide sequence: TGTGCCAGCAGCCGGCTACGGGGGGGTAAGGACGAGCAGTACTTC. Using reference TRBV13 and TRBJ2-7 for the parts outside the CDR3, the full variable domain is AAGVIQSPRHLIKEKRETATLKCYPIPRHDTVYWYQQGPGQDPQFLISFYEKMQSDKGSIPDRFSAQQFSDYHSELNMSSLELGDSALYFCASSRLRGGKDEQYFGPGTRLTVT.

CDR3 residues: CASSRDILSGNTIYF. CDR3 sequence (DNA): TGTGCCAGCAGCCGGGACATACTCTCTGGAAACACCATATATTTT. This chain joins TRBV5-4 and TRBJ1-3; D is possibly TRBD1 (6 bases). This CDR3 is 15 amino acids long. The V end lost 4 bases, the J end lost 0 bases, and 11 bases lay between the germline ends. Germline CDR1 reads SGHNT; CDR2 reads YYREEE (reference sequence).

This clone was counted once. J is TRBJ2-3 and V is TRBV28; D uncertain. This CDR3 is 13 amino acids long. Germline values: CDR1 MDHEN, CDR2 SYDVKM. Trimming took 6 bases from V and 4 from J, leaving 11 bases between them. This CDR3 is CASRSPLADTQYF. In DNA, the CDR3 is TGTGCCAGCAGGTCGCCTTTAGCAGATACGCAGTATTTT.

The rearrangement uses TRBV12-2 and TRBJ2-6; the table gives TRBD2 as D, unverified against the DNA. TRBV12-2 is classified as a pseudogene. The CDR3 sequence is 14 residues long. This CDR3 reads CASRPGPGANVLTF. CDR3 DNA: TGTGCAAGTCGCCCCGGTCCTGGGGCCAACGTCCTGACTTTC.

The chain links TRBV7-6 to TRBJ2-5; D perhaps matches TRBD1 (5 bases). CDR1 is SGHVS, CDR2 FNYEAQ, per germline. This CDR3 comprises 15 residues. V lost 5 bases to trimming and J lost 0 bases, with 13 bases between them. The CDR3: CASSRVEGDQETQYF. In DNA form, the CDR3 reads TGTGCCAGCAGCCGGGTGGAAGGGGACCAAGAGACCCAGTACTTC.

The chain couples TRBV7-6 to TRBJ2-7, with a possible D match to TRBD1 (6 bases). Germline V CDR1 and CDR2: SGHVS, FNYEAQ. The V and J ends lost 1 base and 5 bases respectively, with 18 bases between them. The length of the CDR3 is 16 residues. This chain's CDR3 is CASSLESSTGSHEQYF. The CDR3 DNA reads TGTGCCAGCAGCTTAGAGAGTTCTACAGGGTCCCACGAGCAGTACTTC.

This clone was picked up a small number of times. The rearrangement joins TRBV18 to TRBJ1-2; no clear D. V lost 3 bases, J lost 3 bases, and 14 bases lay in between. CDR1 is KGHSH, CDR2 LQKENI, per germline. The CDR3 has 15 amino acids. CDR3 sequence: CASSPELDLDYGYTF. CDR3 nucleotides: TGTGCCAGCTCACCGGAACTTGATTTGGACTATGGCTACACCTTC.

The chain uses TRBV6-1 and TRBJ2-5; no definite D call. Trimming removed 1 base at V and 1 base at J, with 7 bases between. The CDR3 consists of 14 residues. Germline V gene lookup returns CDR1 MNHNS and CDR2 SASEGT. CDR3 protein: CASSEGASQETQYF. In DNA form, the CDR3 reads TGTGCCAGCAGTGAAGGAGCCAGCCAAGAGACCCAGTACTTC.

The chain uses TRBV15 and TRBJ1-6; unclear D gene. Per germline, CDR1 LNHNV and CDR2 YYDKDF (reference sequence). The length of the CDR3 is 15 residues. V lost 0 bases to trimming and J lost 10 bases, with 13 bases between them. CDR3 sequence reads: CATSRDVPLGSPLHF. The CDR3 region has the DNA TGTGCCACCAGCAGAGATGTTCCGTTGGGCTCACCCCTCCACTTT.

The chain is built from TRBV15 and TRBJ1-2, with 10 bases matching TRBD1. Germline V gene lookup returns CDR1 LNHNV and CDR2 YYDKDF (reference sequence). V shed 0 bases and J 6 bases; nucleotides not matched to a gene: 10. This CDR3 region has 17 residues. CDR3 sequence (DNA): TGTGCCACCAGCAGAGAAGGCGCGGGACAGGGGTTCCATGGCTACACCTTC. It codes for CATSREGAGQGFHGYTF.

The V gene is TRBV5-5, the J gene TRBJ2-7; TRBD1 might be the D (5 bases). The CDR3 consists of 14 residues. Deletions cut 4 bases from V and 1 base from J, with 12 bases between. CDR1 and CDR2 from the germline V gene are SGHKS and YYEKEE (reference sequence). The CDR3 bases are TGTGCCAGCAGCACGGACATTGGATCCTACGAGCAGTACTTC. Amino acid sequence: CASSTDIGSYEQYF.

The CDR3: CASSFVGLGAAFF. The CDR3 DNA follows: TGTGCCAGCAGTTTTGTAGGGTTGGGGGCCGCTTTCTTT. This chain uses TRBV28 with TRBJ1-1, with D possibly TRBD1 on 6 matching bases. Per germline, CDR1 MDHEN and CDR2 SYDVKM. The V and J ends lost 3 bases and 11 bases respectively, with 16 bases between them. The CDR3 contains 13 residues. Full variable domain (missing parts from reference TRBV28 and TRBJ1-1): DVKVTQSSRYLVKRTGEKVFLECVQDMDHENMFWYRQDPGLGLRLIYFSYDVKMKEKGDIPEGYSVSREKKERFSLILESASTNQTSMYLCASSFVGLGAAFFGQGTRLTVV.

The table lists this clone with a count of one. The chain carries TRBV9 and TRBJ2-3; 10 bases map to TRBD1. Germline loops: CDR1 SGDLS, CDR2 YYNGEE. The V segment lost 0 bases and the J segment 0 bases; nucleotides outside the gene matches: 4. The CDR3 is 17 amino acids. CDR3 sequence: CASSVEGQGLSTDTQYF. CDR3 bases: TGTGCCAGCAGCGTAGAGGGACAGGGGTTGAGCACAGATACGCAGTATTTT.

The chain has TRBV20-1 and TRBJ2-7; D might be TRBD2 (5 bases). Germline CDR1 is DFQATT and CDR2 is SNEGSKA (reference sequence). Trimming left V 5 bases short and J 4 bases short, with 9 bases between. The CDR3 contains 11 residues. The CDR3 sequence is CSAPDLYEQYF. The CDR3 nucleotides read TGCAGTGCTCCGGACTTGTACGAGCAGTACTTC.

V gene TRBV30 combines with J gene TRBJ1-1; weak D call: TRBD1 (5 bases). The V end lost 2 bases, the J end lost 2 bases, and 15 bases lay between the germline ends. The length of the CDR3 is 15 residues. Looked up from germline, CDR1 is GTSNPN and CDR2 is SVGIG (reference sequence). For the CDR3, the DNA is TGTGCCTGGAGTCCCTCAGGGAGGGGAAACACTGAAGCTTTCTTT. Encoded protein: CAWSPSGRGNTEAFF.

This clone was counted at least ten times. CDR3 in amino acids: CATGSRGSGNTIYF. The CDR3 bases are TGTGCCACGGGGTCCCGAGGCTCCGGAAACACCATATATTTT. The J gene is TRBJ1-3, the V gene TRBV7-2; D uncertain. Trimming took off 10 bases at V and 4 bases at J, with 17 bases between the two ends. Germline lookup yields CDR1 SGHTA and CDR2 FQGNSA. CDR3 length: 14 amino acids.

The chain couples TRBV5-8 to TRBJ2-7; maybe TRBD1 (6 bases). Trimming removed 1 base at V and 3 bases at J, with 14 bases between. The CDR3 extends over 15 amino acids. CDR1 is SGHTS and CDR2 is YDEGEE in the germline V gene. CDR3 in DNA: TGTGCCAGCAGCTTGAGCTGGGGGCTCAGCTACGAGCAGTACTTC. Amino acids: CASSLSWGLSYEQYF.

This chain connects TRBV30 to TRBJ1-2, with a weak D call TRBD1 (5 bases). The CDR3 has 12 amino acids. Trimming shortened V by 0 bases and J by 8 bases, and 10 bases separated the two germline ends. Germline V lookup: CDR1 GTSNPN, CDR2 SVGIG (reference sequence). The CDR3 here is CAWSVVGVGYTF. Written as DNA, the CDR3 is TGTGCCTGGAGTGTGGTAGGGGTCGGCTACACCTTC.

This chain connects TRBV7-8 to TRBJ1-2, with 9 positions matching TRBD1. V shed 5 bases, J shed 7 bases, and the junction held 5 bases outside the gene matches. This CDR3 has 13 residues. The germline V gene has CDR1 SGHVS and CDR2 FQNEAQ. The CDR3 is CASSPRTGVGYTF. The CDR3 DNA reads as TGTGCCAGCAGCCCCCGGACAGGGGTTGGCTACACCTTC. Together with reference TRBV7-8 and TRBJ1-2, the CDR3 gives the full variable domain: GAGVSQSPRYKVAKRGQDVALRCDPISGHVSLFWYQQALGQGPEFLTYFQNEAQLDKSGLPSDRFFAERPEGSVSTLKIQRTQQEDSAVYLCASSPRTGVGYTFGSGTRLTVV.

This clone was detected only once. The CDR3 region is CASSQERSRSEQFF. The CDR3 DNA reads TGCGCCAGCAGCCAAGAACGCTCGAGGAGTGAGCAGTTCTTC. This chain connects TRBV4-3 to TRBJ2-1; D uncertain. V was cut by 0 bases and J by 9 bases, with 12 bases left in between. This CDR3 spans 14 amino acids. Germline V gene sequence: CDR1 LGHNA, CDR2 YSLEER.

The rearrangement uses TRBV6-5 and TRBJ2-7, with a weak D call TRBD1 (5 bases). In germline, CDR1 is MNHEY, CDR2 SVGAGI. Trimming shortened V by 5 bases and J by 5 bases, and 7 bases separated the two germline ends. The CDR3 covers 11 residues. Here the CDR3 reads CASSQGDEQYF. CDR3 DNA: TGTGCCAGCAGTCAGGGTGACGAGCAGTACTTC.